This T cell receptor beta chain was identified during a study of T cell responses to AZD1222 COVID-19 vaccine. With V trimmed by 4 bases and J by 7 bases, 19 bases remained unmatched. This CDR3 is built from 20 residues. CDR1 and CDR2 (germline): SGHDN, FVKESK. Sequencing used immunoSEQ multiplex PCR; TCRdb keeps in-frame clones, though not all of them. Of fewer than 200,000 clones in the sample, around 88% were seen once. There are a few counts of this clone. The sequence derives from an adult who received the AZD1222 COVID-19 vaccine. V usage is TRBV14 and J usage is TRBJ2-1, with 13 bases that match TRBD2. The source was peripheral blood, collected 28 days after the second AZD1222 dose. This CDR3 is CASSPISLAGGPKLRNEQFF. DNA of the CDR3: TGTGCCAGCAGCCCAATCTCACTAGCGGGGGGGCCTAAATTGAGAAATGAGCAGTTCTTC.